The present TCR beta chain was sequenced within a study of spatial heterogeneity in lung cancer (dated by TCRdb to between 2017 and 2020). General notes on the study: More beta-chain than alpha-chain transcripts were consistently detected, likely reflecting higher beta-chain transcript abundance. In the raw uncorrected reads, each unique combination of TCR and UMI appeared more than ten times on average. The study quantitatively compared TCR alpha and beta repertoires across multiple tumor regions, matched nontumor lung and blood in non-small cell lung cancer. The study linked features of the TCR repertoire to counts of nonsynonymous mutations, which were determined by whole-exome sequencing of tumor tissue. Both alpha and beta chains were TCR-sequenced in samples taken at surgery, namely 220 tumor regions, fewer than 85 matched nontumor lung samples and 55 to 60 PBMC samples.

The time point label of this sample denotes: sample taken at primary tumor resection. The donors were 70 or so patients from the lung TRACERx cohort who had early-stage, untreated non-small cell lung cancer. Whole RNA extracted from tumor and nontumor lung tissue, or from cryopreserved PBMC samples, was used for TCR sequencing without cell sorting. Patients were selected for TCR sequencing only if sufficient RNA was available from at least two tumor regions. Libraries came from 5' RACE. The sequencer was a NextSeq 500. To allow correction of PCR and sequencing errors, the TCR library protocol tagged every TCR cDNA molecule with a unique molecular identifier. The study's own analysis went as follows. TCR identification, UMI-based error correction and CDR3 extraction were performed with Decombinator tools. Expanded TCRs were defined as those above a frequency of 2 per 1,000, corresponding to the top 1% of the tumor frequency distribution. Renyi diversity was computed with the R vegan package after each repertoire had been subsampled 100 times to 5,000 TCRs. CDR3 similarity networks were built from amino acid triplet string-kernel similarity, with CDR3s being connected when pairwise similarity was above 0.82. TCRdb reprocessing: public reads trimmed at Q25 with fastp, clones called with MiXCR, in-frame beta chains kept. Merged by CDR3 protein, the rows form single entries marked with the most common genes and DNA. TCRdb's processing, not the study's, gives the V and J calls here. The sample records about 92,000 distinct CDR3 sequences, about 12% of which are singletons. Over 40% of the sample is taken by the ten largest.

The junction carries 20 bases between V and J, which are trimmed by 8 bases and 2 bases respectively. CDR1 is given as MDHEN and CDR2 as SYDVKM, both from the germline V gene. Including cysteine and phenylalanine, the CDR3 has 16 amino acids. Only the CDR3 region is kept as DNA, spanning 48 bases read in frame from base 1. What the research found in general, with its limitations: Confirming at a functional level the hypothesis that regional TCRs recognize regional mutations was considered to require additional single-cell paired TCR alpha and beta sequencing. Ubiquitous expanded tumor TCRs were found in blood more often at tumor resection than at routine follow-up.

About this clonotype itself: Its binding antigen is unknown. No per-base quality is available; no much larger clone lies one base away.

In this chain, TRBV28 is recombined with TRBJ2-3; the D region may be TRBD1 or TRBD2, each matching 5 bases equally. The TCR originated in a male donor with early-stage non-small cell lung cancer. Sequencing was performed on PBMCs, taken at surgery. The sequence in DNA is TGTGCCAGCCGGGACCAACGTCGGGGCCTCACAGATACGCAGTATTTT. Translated, this is CASRDQRRGLTDTQYF.